The entry that follows covers one T cell receptor (beta chain) sequence. Its antigen is not yet known. One base away there is no much larger clone; base qualities are not given. This sample stems from a study of regulatory T cells in long-lasting Graves disease (dated by TCRdb to 2020 to 2023). At the level of the whole study: Persistent Graves' disease meant more than 5 years of antithyroid drug treatment with TSH receptor autoantibodies that stayed positive. This study used TCR sequencing and RNA sequencing of peripheral blood to compare persistent Graves' disease patients against newly diagnosed Graves' disease patients. The study was registered as a clinical trial and conducted in China. TCR sequencing covered about 13 persistent and some 20 newly diagnosed Graves' disease patients, 33 samples in total. In the clinical cohort, patients with persistent Graves' disease had used antithyroid drugs for an average of about 9.3 years. What the work shows at the level of the full study, not this receptor alone: Compared with newly diagnosed patients, persistent Graves' disease patients had lower TCR Shannon entropy and fewer highly expanded clones, which suggests clonal expansion. Persistent disease showed preferential use of TRBV28, TRBJ1-2 and TRBJ2-5, whereas newly diagnosed disease favored TRBV20-1 and TRBJ2-1. The small sample size was acknowledged by the authors as a limitation that may reduce accuracy. The study examined only peripheral blood because the primary lesion, thyroid tissue, could not be accessed. A larger number of public clonotypes was shared among persistent patients (under 3,000) than among newly diagnosed patients (around 870). Sequencing and analysis were restricted to the TCR beta chain.

Libraries came from multiplex PCR. Sequencing relied on an Illumina HiSeq 4000. TCR beta libraries were built with iRepertoire HTBI primers and Arm-PCR amplification of CDR3 regions. Gel purification was performed on PCR products prior to sequencing. As for how the authors treated the data: Gene usage analysis of CDR3 amino acid clonotypes used the approximately 56 TRBV and some 13 TRBJ segments found across samples. COPE and FqMerger were used to merge filtered high-quality paired reads into contigs. Contigs were aligned with BLAST to IMGT TRBV, TRBD and TRBJ reference genes, and CDR3 was defined per IMGT. Clonotypes above 0.1% frequency were classified as highly expanded clones. Repertoire diversity was measured by Shannon entropy, and V-J evenness by the Gini coefficient. Public clonotypes were defined as clonotypes shared by more than one individual. Clones were called with MiXCR by TCRdb after fastp trimmed the public reads at Q25, and only in-frame beta chains were retained. Each entry merges the rows of one CDR3 protein and shows their most common DNA and genes. The authors' filters were not applied to this entry. The sample table lists about 310,000 distinct CDR3 sequences, around a fifth of them with a count of one. The ten largest clones add up to approximately 53% of the sample.

The time point label here, explained by the study, means: persistent/refractory GD, antithyroid drugs over 5 years with positive TRAb. RNA was extracted from PBMCs in TRIzol for both TCR sequencing and RNA sequencing. The diagnosis of Graves' disease was made according to American Thyroid Association guidelines. Recruitment of patients was carried out at an endocrinology department in Xi'an, China. Each patient gave roughly 8.4 milliliters of peripheral blood, collected in an EDTA anticoagulant tube. Ficoll Paque Plus density gradient separation was used to isolate PBMCs, and no additional T cell sorting was done. An Agilent 2100 Bioanalyzer and agarose gel were used to assess RNA quality, and a NanoDrop 2000 was used to measure RNA concentration. Deletion took 3 bases off V and 0 bases off J, with a span of 15 bases between the germline ends. The germline V gene gives CDR1 as LGHNT and CDR2 as FRNRAP. The CDR3 goes from the cysteine to the phenylalanine over 17 residues. Left in the record is the CDR3 DNA by itself, 51 bases read in frame from the first base.

Sequencing used peripheral blood mononuclear cells (PBMCs), obtained when the disease was refractory, from a patient treated with antithyroid drugs. This sequence originates from a female donor with Graves disease. This sequence uses TRBV12-5 and TRBJ1-3; there is no confident call for the D gene. The DNA reads TGTGCTAGTGGTTTAGCCGGCCCCGGGTACTCTGGAAACACCATATATTTT. Protein translation: CASGLAGPGYSGNTIYF.